Listed here are 18 T cell receptor beta chains from one sample, sequenced in a study of blood T cell repertoires in COVID-19. Profiling relied on immunoSEQ multiplex PCR, and the TCRdb table lists in-frame clones only, not all of them. Of approximately 230,000 clones in the sample, around 90% are singletons; the top ten hold less than 2.5%. Sample: PBMCs or T cells enriched from blood (not recorded which). The receptor set was obtained from a woman between 18 and 29 years old who had recovered from COVID-19.

J is TRBJ1-4 and V is TRBV4-2; D is possibly TRBD1 (5 bases). Germline CDR1 LGHNA, CDR2 YNFKEQ. CDR3 size: 16 residues. V lost 4 bases and J 1 base, leaving 13 bases between the germline ends. CDR3 sequence: CASSPGGGGTNEKLFF. The DNA of the CDR3 is TGTGCCAGCAGCCCCGGTGGGGGGGGAACTAATGAAAAACTGTTTTTT.

This clone was observed a single time. The chain has TRBV5-4 and TRBJ1-4; no definite D call. The CDR3 covers 18 residues. With 0 bases removed from V and 0 bases from J, the gap between germline ends came to 15 bases. Germline V gene sequence: CDR1 SGHNT, CDR2 YYREEE (reference sequence). The DNA for the CDR3 is TGTGCCAGCAGCTTGGGGGAGAGGGCAAGAACAACTAATGAAAAACTGTTTTTT. Translating gives CASSLGERARTTNEKLFF. Full variable domain (missing parts from reference TRBV5-4 and TRBJ1-4): ETGVTQSPTHLIKTRGQQVTLRCSSQSGHNTVSWYQQALGQGPQFIFQYYREEENGRGNFPPRFSGLQFPNYSSELNVNALELDDSALYLCASSLGERARTTNEKLFFGSGTQLSVL.

The chain uses TRBV18 and TRBJ1-1; TRBD1 aligns across 7 bases. Per germline, CDR1 KGHSH and CDR2 LQKENI. CDR3 length equals 15 residues. V shed 3 bases and J 6 bases; nucleotides not matched to a gene: 10. CDR3 DNA: TGTGCCAGCTCACCGGGACAGTCGTACGACCCTGAAGCTTTCTTT. Translated: CASSPGQSYDPEAFF.

V and J are TRBV4-1 and TRBJ1-2; D possibly corresponds to TRBD1 (5 bases). The germline CDR1 and CDR2 sequences are MGHRA and YSYEKL. The CDR3 is 17 amino acids. With 0 bases removed from V and 7 bases from J, the gap between germline ends came to 21 bases. CDR3 nucleotides: TGCGCCAGCAGCCAAGATGGGGTACGGGGGGTAGCGGTTGGCTACACCTTC. Protein sequence: CASSQDGVRGVAVGYTF.

The V gene is TRBV19, the J gene TRBJ1-5; D is ambiguous. CDR1 is LNHDA and CDR2 is SQIVND in the germline V gene (reference sequence). Trimming cost V 8 bases and J 0 bases, with 11 bases left between them. There are 14 residues in the CDR3. The CDR3 sequence is CASAQMASNQPQHF. The CDR3 DNA sequence: TGTGCCAGTGCTCAGATGGCTAGCAATCAGCCCCAGCATTTT.

The chain combines TRBV5-6 with TRBJ1-1; 10 bases match TRBD1. The CDR3 consists of 15 residues. Per germline, CDR1 SGHDT and CDR2 YYEEEE. With V trimmed by 1 base and J by 7 bases, 7 bases remained unmatched. CDR3 sequence reads: CASSLLGQGYHEAFF. The CDR3 DNA reads TGTGCCAGCAGCTTGTTGGGACAGGGGTACCATGAAGCTTTCTTT. The variable domain in full, with the rest retrieved from reference TRBV5-6 and TRBJ1-1, is DAGVTQSPTHLIKTRGQQVTLRCSPKSGHDTVSWYQQALGQGPQFIFQYYEEEERQRGNFPDRFSGHQFPNYSSELNVNALLLGDSALYLCASSLLGQGYHEAFFGQGTRLTVV.

The genes are TRBV5-1 and TRBJ1-6; D is possibly TRBD1 (5 bases). There are 17 residues in the CDR3. V was trimmed by 4 bases and J by 9 bases, leaving 23 bases between them. In germline, CDR1 is SGHRS, CDR2 YFSETQ. CDR3 sequence (DNA): TGCGCCAGCAGCCCAAACCTCGGGACTCCCGGCGGTTCACCCCTCCACTTT. It translates to CASSPNLGTPGGSPLHF.

The chain recombines TRBV4-2 with TRBJ2-7; 9 bases fit TRBD1. Trimming took 1 base from V and 4 from J; bases not matched to a gene: 2. Per the germline V gene, CDR1 is LGHNA and CDR2 is YNFKEQ. CDR3 length: 14 amino acids. Here the CDR3 reads CASSQVGTGYEQYF. Here the CDR3 DNA reads TGTGCCAGCAGCCAAGTAGGGACAGGGTACGAGCAGTACTTC.

The chain uses TRBV5-4 and TRBJ1-2; a weak D match, TRBD1 (6 bases). Trimming removed 4 bases at V and 2 bases at J, with 18 bases between. Per the germline V gene, CDR1 is SGHNT and CDR2 is YYREEE (reference sequence). The CDR3 loop spans 16 amino acids. DNA for the CDR3: TGTGCCAGCAGCGGCAACCTTCTTACAGGGAACTATGGCTACACCTTC. This translates into CASSGNLLTGNYGYTF.

V is TRBV18 and J is TRBJ1-1; tentative D call: TRBD1 (5 bases). The CDR3 covers 14 residues. V was trimmed by 8 bases and J by 2 bases, leaving 15 bases between them. Germline lookup yields CDR1 KGHSH and CDR2 LQKENI. CDR3 protein: CASLETRANTEAFF. In nucleotides, the CDR3 is TGTGCCAGCCTCGAAACCAGGGCAAACACTGAAGCTTTCTTT.

V usage is TRBV2 and J usage is TRBJ1-2; possibly TRBD1 for D (6 bases). Trimming stripped 4 bases from V and 4 bases from J, with 19 bases between. CDR3 length equals 16 residues. Germline values: CDR1 SNHLY, CDR2 FYNNEI. As DNA, the CDR3 is TGTGCCAGCAGTGCTACCATTGGGGGGGGCGCCTATGGCTACACCTTC. It yields the protein CASSATIGGGAYGYTF.

This clone has only one observation. The V gene is TRBV12-3 or TRBV12-4, the J gene TRBJ1-5; unclear D gene. Trimming cost V 3 bases and J 10 bases, with 13 bases left between them. The CDR3 has 13 residues. The CDR3 DNA reads as TGTGCCAGCAGTTTTGGGCCCGAGGGACCCCAGCATTTT. Translation gives CASSFGPEGPQHF.

V gene TRBV5-5 combines with J gene TRBJ2-5; no clear D. The CDR3 sequence is 13 residues long. V was pared by 5 bases and J by 3 bases, with 11 bases between. The germline V gene has CDR1 SGHKS and CDR2 YYEKEE (reference sequence). The CDR3 sequence is CASRVTVKETQYF. In DNA form, the CDR3 reads TGTGCCAGCAGAGTCACGGTTAAAGAGACCCAGTACTTC.

V usage is TRBV9 and J usage is TRBJ2-3; D not resolved. From germline, CDR1 is SGDLS and CDR2 YYNGEE. The V end lost 0 bases, the J end lost 0 bases, and 8 bases lay between the germline ends. The CDR3 totals 15 residues. In DNA form, the CDR3 reads TGTGCCAGCAGCGTAGGCCCAACTAGCACAGATACGCAGTATTTT. This gives the protein CASSVGPTSTDTQYF.

This chain uses TRBV5-1 with TRBJ2-3; 8 bases match TRBD2. CDR3 length: 16 residues. V was pared by 3 bases and J by 5 bases, with 11 bases of the junction left unmatched. Germline CDR1 is SGHRS and CDR2 is YFSETQ. The CDR3 loop is CASSYSSGSWKDTQYF. CDR3 coding DNA: TGCGCCAGCAGCTACAGCAGCGGGAGTTGGAAAGATACGCAGTATTTT.

J is TRBJ2-3 and V is TRBV9, with D uncertain. This CDR3 is 12 amino acids long. Trimming stripped 7 bases from V and 2 bases from J, with 8 bases between. Germline-derived CDR1 and CDR2 are SGDLS and YYNGEE. This CDR3 is CASARTTDTQYF. The CDR3 nucleotides are TGTGCCAGCGCGAGAACCACAGATACGCAGTATTTT.

The chain combines TRBV3-1 (or the pseudogene TRBV3-2) with TRBJ2-7; 10 bases match TRBD1. Per germline, CDR1 LGHDT and CDR2 YNNKEL (reference sequence). CDR3 length: 14 amino acids. Trimming removed 4 bases from V and 2 bases from J; junction bases left unmatched: 2. Written as DNA, the CDR3 is TGTGCCAGCAGCCGGGGGACAGGGGCCTACGAGCAGTACTTC. Translating gives CASSRGTGAYEQYF.

The chain combines TRBV1 with TRBJ2-1; the D call in the table, TRBD2, was not verified against the DNA. TRBV1 is a pseudogene. This CDR3 is 19 amino acids long. Here the CDR3 DNA reads TGCACCAGCAGCCAAGATCGTAGGGGGCGGGGGACTAGCTCAAATGAGCAGTTCTTC. Amino acid sequence: CTSSQDRRGRGTSSNEQFF.